This T cell receptor (beta chain) was captured by sequencing in a study of T cells after yellow fever vaccination. This clonotype was seen repeatedly, ten times or more. TCRdb reprocessed the 5' RACE reads via MiXCR and lists one record per CDR3 protein. The data contain around 30,000 distinct CDR3 sequences, under 6% of them singletons. The germline gives CDR1 LGHDT, CDR2 YNNKEL (reference sequence). V was cut by 0 bases and J by 8 bases, with 5 bases left in between. The CDR3 is 12 residues long. The chain recombines TRBV3-1 with TRBJ2-1; D gene uncertain. The source material was CD8+ T cells sorted from PBMCs, sampled 10 days after the yellow fever booster vaccination. This receptor was taken from a man aged 25 to 45 who received the YFV17D yellow fever vaccine. The DNA for the CDR3 is TGTGCCAGCAGCCAAGAGGGGTATGAGCAGTTCTTC. Translating it yields CASSQEGYEQFF.